This T cell receptor beta chain derives from a study of CD8 T cells in Susac syndrome. In regard to this clonotype: What it binds is unknown.

An input of roughly 0.5 to 1 ug of RNA was subjected to reverse transcription using random hexamers. TCRdb re-called the immunoSEQ multiplex PCR reads through MiXCR, storing one row per CDR3 protein. The sample consists of some 140,000 distinct CDR3 sequences, approximately 95% of them appearing once. V was pared by 7 bases and J by 4 bases, with 7 bases between. Germline CDR1 and CDR2: PRHDT and FYEKMQ (reference sequence). The CDR3 length is 11 residues. Broader study findings: Across the total CD8+ repertoires, 15 to 20 Susac-specific public clones were detected, and across the CD8+ TEMRA repertoires, several such clones were detected.

The sequenced sample was CD8+ T cells from PBMCs. The chain combines TRBV13 with TRBJ1-1; D gene ambiguous. The clonotype originates from a human donor with Susac syndrome. CDR3 protein: CASKVGTEAFF. The CDR3 DNA is TGTGCCAGCAAGGTTGGCACTGAAGCTTTCTTT.